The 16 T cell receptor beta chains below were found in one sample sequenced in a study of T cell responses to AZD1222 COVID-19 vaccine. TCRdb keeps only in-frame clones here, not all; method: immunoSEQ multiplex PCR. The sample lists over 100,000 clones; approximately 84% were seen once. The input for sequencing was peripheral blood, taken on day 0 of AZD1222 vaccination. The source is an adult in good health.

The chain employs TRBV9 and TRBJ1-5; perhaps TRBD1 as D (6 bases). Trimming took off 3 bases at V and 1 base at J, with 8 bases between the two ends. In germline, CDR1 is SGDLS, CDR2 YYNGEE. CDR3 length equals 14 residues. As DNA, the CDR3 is TGTGCCAGCAGCGGAGGGGGGAGCAATCAGCCCCAGCATTTT. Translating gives CASSGGGSNQPQHF.

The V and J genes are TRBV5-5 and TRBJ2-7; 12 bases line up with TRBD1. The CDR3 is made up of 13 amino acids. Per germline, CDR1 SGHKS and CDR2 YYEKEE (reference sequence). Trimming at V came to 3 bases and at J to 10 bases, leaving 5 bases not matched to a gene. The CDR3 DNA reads TGTGCCAGCAGCTCCGGGACAGGGGGCCCTCAGTACTTC. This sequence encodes CASSSGTGGPQYF.

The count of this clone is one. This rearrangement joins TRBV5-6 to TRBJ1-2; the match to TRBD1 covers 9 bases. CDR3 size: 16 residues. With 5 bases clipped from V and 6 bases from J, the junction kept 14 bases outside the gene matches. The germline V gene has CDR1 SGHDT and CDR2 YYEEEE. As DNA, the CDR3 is TGTGCCAGCAGAATCCGGGACAGGGTATCGATTGATGGCTACACCTTC. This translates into CASRIRDRVSIDGYTF.

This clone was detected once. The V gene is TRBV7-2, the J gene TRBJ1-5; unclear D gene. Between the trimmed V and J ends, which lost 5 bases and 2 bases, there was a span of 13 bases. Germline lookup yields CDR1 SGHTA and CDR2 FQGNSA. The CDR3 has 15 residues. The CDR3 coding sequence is TGTGCCAGCAGCCCCGGACCTGGGGGCAATCAGCCCCAGCATTTT. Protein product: CASSPGPGGNQPQHF.

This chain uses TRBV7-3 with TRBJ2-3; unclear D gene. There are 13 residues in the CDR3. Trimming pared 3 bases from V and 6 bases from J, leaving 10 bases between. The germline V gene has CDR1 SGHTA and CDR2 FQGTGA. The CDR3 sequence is CASSFLRLDTQYF. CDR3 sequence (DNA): TGTGCCAGCAGCTTTTTGCGTCTGGATACGCAGTATTTT.

CDR3 loop: CASSSQGGGYNEQFF. CDR3 DNA: TGTGCCAGCAGTTCCCAGGGGGGTGGCTACAATGAGCAGTTCTTC. The V and J genes are TRBV28 and TRBJ2-1, with D possibly being TRBD1 (7 bases). Germline V gives CDR1 MDHEN, CDR2 SYDVKM. The germline V and J ends were trimmed by 4 bases and 3 bases, with 13 bases remaining between them. The CDR3 contains 15 residues.

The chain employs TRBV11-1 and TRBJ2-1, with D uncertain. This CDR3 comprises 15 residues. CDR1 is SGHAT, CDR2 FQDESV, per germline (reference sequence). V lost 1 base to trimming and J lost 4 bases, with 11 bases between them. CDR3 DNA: TGTGCCAGCAGCTTAGATTTCAGTAGGTACAATGAGCAGTTCTTC. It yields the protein CASSLDFSRYNEQFF. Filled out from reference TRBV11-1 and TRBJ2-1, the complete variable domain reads EAEVAQSPRYKITEKSQAVAFWCDPISGHATLYWYRQILGQGPELLVQFQDESVVDDSQLPKDRFSAERLKGVDSTLKIQPAELGDSAMYLCASSLDFSRYNEQFFGPGTRLTVL.

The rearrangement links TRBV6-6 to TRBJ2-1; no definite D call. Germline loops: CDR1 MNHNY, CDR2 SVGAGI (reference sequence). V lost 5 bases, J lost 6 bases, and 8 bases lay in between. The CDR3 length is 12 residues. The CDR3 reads CASSQILNEQFF. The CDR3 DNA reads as TGTGCCAGCAGTCAGATCCTCAATGAGCAGTTCTTC.

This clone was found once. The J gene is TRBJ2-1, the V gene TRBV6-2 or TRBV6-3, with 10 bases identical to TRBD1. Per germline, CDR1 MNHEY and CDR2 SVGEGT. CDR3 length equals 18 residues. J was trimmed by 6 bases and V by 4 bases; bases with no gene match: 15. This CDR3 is CASSFRRDRGVGGNEQFF. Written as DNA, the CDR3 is TGTGCCAGCAGTTTTCGCCGGGACAGGGGAGTGGGAGGCAATGAGCAGTTCTTC.

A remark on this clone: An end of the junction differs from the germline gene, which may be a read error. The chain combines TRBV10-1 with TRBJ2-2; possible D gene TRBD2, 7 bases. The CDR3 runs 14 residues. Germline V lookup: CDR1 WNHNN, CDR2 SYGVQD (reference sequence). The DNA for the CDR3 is TGCGCCAGCTGTGAGGGGGGGGGCGGCGGGGAGCTGTTTTTT. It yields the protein CASCEGGGGGELFF.

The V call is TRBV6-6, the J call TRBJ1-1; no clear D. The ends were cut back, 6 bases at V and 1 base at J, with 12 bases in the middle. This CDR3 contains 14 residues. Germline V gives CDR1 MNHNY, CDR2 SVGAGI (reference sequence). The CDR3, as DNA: TGTGCCAGCAGCACCCGAGGGAGGAACACTGAAGCTTTCTTT. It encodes CASSTRGRNTEAFF.

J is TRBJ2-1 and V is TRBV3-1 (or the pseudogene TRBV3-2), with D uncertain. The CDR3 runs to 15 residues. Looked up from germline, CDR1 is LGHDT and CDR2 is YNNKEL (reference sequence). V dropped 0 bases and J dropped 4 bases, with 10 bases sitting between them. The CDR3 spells CASSQDETMYNEQFF. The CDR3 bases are TGTGCCAGCAGCCAAGATGAAACTATGTACAATGAGCAGTTCTTC.

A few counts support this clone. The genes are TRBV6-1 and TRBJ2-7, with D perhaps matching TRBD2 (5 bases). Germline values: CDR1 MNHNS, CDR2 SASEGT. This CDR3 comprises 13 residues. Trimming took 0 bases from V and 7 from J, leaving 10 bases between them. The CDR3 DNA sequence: TGTGCCAGCAGTGAAGCGCGTCCGGGGGAGCAGTACTTC. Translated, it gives CASSEARPGEQYF.

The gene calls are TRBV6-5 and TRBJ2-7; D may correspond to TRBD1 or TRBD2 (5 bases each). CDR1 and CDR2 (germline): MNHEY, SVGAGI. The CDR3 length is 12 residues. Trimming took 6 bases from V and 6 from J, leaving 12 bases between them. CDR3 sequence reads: CASSGLGGEQYF. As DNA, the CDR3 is TGTGCCAGCAGCGGTCTTGGGGGCGAGCAGTACTTC.

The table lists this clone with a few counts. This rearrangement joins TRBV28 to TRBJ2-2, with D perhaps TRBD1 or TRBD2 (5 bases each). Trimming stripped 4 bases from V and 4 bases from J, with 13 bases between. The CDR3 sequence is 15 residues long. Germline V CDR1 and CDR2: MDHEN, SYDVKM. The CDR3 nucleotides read TGTGCCAGCAGTTCCGGGACCCCGGCCACCGGGGAGCTGTTTTTT. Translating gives CASSSGTPATGELFF.

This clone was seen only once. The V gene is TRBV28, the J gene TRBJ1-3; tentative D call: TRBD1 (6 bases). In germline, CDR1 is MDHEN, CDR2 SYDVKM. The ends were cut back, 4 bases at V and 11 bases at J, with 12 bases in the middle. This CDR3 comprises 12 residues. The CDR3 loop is CASSSQQGSIYF. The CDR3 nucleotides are TGTGCCAGCAGTTCCCAACAGGGATCCATATATTTT.